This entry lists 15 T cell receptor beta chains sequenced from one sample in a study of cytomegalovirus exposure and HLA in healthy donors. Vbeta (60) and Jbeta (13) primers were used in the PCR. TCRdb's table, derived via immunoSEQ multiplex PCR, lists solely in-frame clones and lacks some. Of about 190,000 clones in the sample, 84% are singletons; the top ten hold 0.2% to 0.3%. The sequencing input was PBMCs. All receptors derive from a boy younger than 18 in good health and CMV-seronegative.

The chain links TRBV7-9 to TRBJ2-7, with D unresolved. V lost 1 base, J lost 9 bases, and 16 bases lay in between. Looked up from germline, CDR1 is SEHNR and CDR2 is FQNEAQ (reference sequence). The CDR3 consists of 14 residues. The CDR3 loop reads CASSLGAVENAQYF. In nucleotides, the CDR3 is TGTGCCAGCAGCTTAGGGGCCGTCGAAAACGCGCAGTACTTC.

In DNA form, the CDR3 reads TGTGCCAGTAGTACTTATGGGACTAGCGCCTACTACAATGAGCAGTTCTTC. Its protein is CASSTYGTSAYYNEQFF. The V call is TRBV19, the J call TRBJ2-1, with TRBD2 matching 10 bases. The CDR3 spans 17 residues. Germline V gene sequence: CDR1 LNHDA, CDR2 SQIVND (reference sequence). J lost 3 bases, V lost 4 bases, and 9 bases had no gene match.

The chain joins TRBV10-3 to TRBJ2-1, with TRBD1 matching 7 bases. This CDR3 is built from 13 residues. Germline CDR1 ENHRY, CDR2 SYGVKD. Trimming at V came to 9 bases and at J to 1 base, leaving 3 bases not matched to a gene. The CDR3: CAIKGQSYNEQFF. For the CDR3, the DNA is TGTGCCATAAAGGGACAGTCCTACAATGAGCAGTTCTTC.

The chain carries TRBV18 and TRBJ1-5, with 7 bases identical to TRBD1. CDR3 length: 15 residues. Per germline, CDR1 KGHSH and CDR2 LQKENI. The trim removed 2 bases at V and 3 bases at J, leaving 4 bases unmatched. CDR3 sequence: CASSPRGLDNQPQHF. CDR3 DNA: TGTGCCAGCTCACCAAGGGGGCTTGACAATCAGCCCCAGCATTTT.

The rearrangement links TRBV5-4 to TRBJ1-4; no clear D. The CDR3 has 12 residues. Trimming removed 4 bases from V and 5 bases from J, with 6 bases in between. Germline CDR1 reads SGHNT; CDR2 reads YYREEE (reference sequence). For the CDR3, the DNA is TGTGCCAGCAGCCGTCTAAATGAAAAACTGTTTTTT. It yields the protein CASSRLNEKLFF.

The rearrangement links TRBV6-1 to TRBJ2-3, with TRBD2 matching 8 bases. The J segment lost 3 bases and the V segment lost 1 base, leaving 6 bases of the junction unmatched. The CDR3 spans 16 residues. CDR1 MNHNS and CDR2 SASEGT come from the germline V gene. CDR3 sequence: CASSEVAGGWTDTQYF. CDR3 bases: TGTGCCAGCAGTGAAGTCGCGGGGGGCTGGACAGATACGCAGTATTTT.

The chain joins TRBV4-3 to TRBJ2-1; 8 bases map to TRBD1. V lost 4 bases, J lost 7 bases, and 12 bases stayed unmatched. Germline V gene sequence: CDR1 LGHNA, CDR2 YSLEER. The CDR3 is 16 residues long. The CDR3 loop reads CASSPSSRGLNNEQFF. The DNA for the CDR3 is TGCGCCAGCAGCCCTTCTTCCAGGGGGCTAAATAATGAGCAGTTCTTC.

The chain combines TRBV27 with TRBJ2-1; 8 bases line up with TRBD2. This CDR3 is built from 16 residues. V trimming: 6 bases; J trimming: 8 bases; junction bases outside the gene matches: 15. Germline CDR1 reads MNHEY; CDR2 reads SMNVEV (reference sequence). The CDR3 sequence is CASSPITGGAEYEQFF. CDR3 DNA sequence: TGTGCCAGCAGCCCTATCACCGGGGGGGCGGAGTATGAGCAGTTCTTC.

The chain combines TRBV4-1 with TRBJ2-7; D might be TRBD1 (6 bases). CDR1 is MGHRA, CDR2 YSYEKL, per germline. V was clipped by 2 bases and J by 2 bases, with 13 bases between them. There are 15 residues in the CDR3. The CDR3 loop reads CASSQIETGPYEQYF. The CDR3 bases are TGCGCCAGCAGCCAAATTGAGACAGGTCCCTACGAGCAGTACTTC.

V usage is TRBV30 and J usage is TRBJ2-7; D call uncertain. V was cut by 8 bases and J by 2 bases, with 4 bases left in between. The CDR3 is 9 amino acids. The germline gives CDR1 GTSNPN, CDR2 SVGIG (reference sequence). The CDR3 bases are TGTGCCGAGGCCTACGAGCAGTACTTC. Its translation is CAEAYEQYF.

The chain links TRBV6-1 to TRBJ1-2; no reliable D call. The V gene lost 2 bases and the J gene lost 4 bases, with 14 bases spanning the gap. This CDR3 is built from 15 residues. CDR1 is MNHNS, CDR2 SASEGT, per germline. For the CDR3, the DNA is TGTGCCAGCAGTGAACCCCCCGGGATTGGCTATGGCTACACCTTC. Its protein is CASSEPPGIGYGYTF.

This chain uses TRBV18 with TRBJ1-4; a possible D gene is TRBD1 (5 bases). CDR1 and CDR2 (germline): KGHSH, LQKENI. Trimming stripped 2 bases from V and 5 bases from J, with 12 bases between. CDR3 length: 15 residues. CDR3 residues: CASSPDSILNEKLFF. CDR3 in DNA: TGTGCCAGCTCACCAGACAGCATTCTGAATGAAAAACTGTTTTTT.

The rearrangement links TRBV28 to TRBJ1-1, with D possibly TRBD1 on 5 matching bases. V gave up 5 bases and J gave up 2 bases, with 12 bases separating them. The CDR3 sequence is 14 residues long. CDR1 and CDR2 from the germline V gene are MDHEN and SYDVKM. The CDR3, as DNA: TGTGCCAGCAGTCTCAGGGTACCCAACACTGAAGCTTTCTTT. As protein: CASSLRVPNTEAFF.

CDR3 sequence (DNA): TGCGCCAGCAGCCAAGTAGGGGGGGCAGCCCACGGAAAACTGTTTTTT. It codes for CASSQVGGAAHGKLFF. The chain employs TRBV4-1 and TRBJ1-4; a possible D gene is TRBD1 (6 bases). CDR1 and CDR2 from the germline V gene are MGHRA and YSYEKL. This CDR3 is 16 amino acids long. V was clipped by 1 base and J by 10 bases, with 19 bases between them.

The CDR3 bases are TGTGCCAGCAGTTTCGTAGCAGATACGCAGTATTTT. This translates into CASSFVADTQYF. This sequence joins TRBV27 and TRBJ2-3, with unresolved D. The V end lost 3 bases, the J end lost 4 bases, and 5 bases lay between the germline ends. The length of the CDR3 is 12 residues. Germline V gives CDR1 MNHEY, CDR2 SMNVEV (reference sequence).